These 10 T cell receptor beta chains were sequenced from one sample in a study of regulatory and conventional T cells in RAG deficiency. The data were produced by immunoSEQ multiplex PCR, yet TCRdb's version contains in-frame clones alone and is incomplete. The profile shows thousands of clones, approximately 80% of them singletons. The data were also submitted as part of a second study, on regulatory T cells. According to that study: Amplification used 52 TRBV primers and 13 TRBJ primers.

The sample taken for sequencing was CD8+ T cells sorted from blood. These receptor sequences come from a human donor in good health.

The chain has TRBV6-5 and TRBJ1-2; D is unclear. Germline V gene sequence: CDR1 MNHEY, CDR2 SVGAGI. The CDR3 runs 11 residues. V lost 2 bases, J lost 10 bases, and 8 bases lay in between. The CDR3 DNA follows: TGTGCCAGCAGTTACAACGGAGCCTACACCTTC. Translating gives CASSYNGAYTF.

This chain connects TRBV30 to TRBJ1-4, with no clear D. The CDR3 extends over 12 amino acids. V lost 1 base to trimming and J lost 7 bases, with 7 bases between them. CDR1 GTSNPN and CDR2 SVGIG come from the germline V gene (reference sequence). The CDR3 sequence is CAWSEGFEKLFF. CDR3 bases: TGTGCCTGGAGTGAGGGATTTGAAAAACTGTTTTTT.

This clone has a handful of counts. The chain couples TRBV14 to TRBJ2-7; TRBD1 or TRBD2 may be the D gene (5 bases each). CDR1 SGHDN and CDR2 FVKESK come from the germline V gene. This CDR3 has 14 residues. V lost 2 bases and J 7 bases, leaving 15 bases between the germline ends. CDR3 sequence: CASSQSSGAREQYF. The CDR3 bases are TGTGCCAGCAGCCAAAGTTCCGGGGCGAGAGAGCAGTACTTC.

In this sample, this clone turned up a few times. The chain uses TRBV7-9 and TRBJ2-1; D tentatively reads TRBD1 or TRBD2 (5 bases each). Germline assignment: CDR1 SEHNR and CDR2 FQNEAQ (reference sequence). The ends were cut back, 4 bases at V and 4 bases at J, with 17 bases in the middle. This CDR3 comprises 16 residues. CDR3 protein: CASSWIGLGEYNEQFF. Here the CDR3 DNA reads TGTGCCAGCAGCTGGATCGGACTGGGGGAGTACAATGAGCAGTTCTTC.

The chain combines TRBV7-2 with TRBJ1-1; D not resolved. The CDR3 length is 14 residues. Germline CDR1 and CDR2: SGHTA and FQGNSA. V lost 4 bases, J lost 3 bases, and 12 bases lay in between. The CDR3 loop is CASSYLGSYTEAFF. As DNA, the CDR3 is TGTGCCAGCAGCTATTTGGGGTCTTACACTGAAGCTTTCTTT.

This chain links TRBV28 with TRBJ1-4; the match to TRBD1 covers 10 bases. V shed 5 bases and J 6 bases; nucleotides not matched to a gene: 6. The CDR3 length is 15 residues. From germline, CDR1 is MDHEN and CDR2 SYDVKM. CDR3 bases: TGTGCCAGCAGTCCCCGGACAGGGGGGGATGAAAAACTGTTTTTT. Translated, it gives CASSPRTGGDEKLFF.

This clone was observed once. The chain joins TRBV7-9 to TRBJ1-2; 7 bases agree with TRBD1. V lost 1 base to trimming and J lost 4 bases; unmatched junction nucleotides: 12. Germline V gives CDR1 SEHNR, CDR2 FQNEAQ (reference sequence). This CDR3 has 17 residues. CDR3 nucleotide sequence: TGTGCCAGCAGCTTAGAGGCAGGGGGAGTGAGAAGCTATGGCTACACCTTC. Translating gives CASSLEAGGVRSYGYTF.

The CDR3 spells CSVSSRGTDTQYF. In nucleotides, the CDR3 is TGCAGCGTTTCATCCCGGGGGACTGATACGCAGTATTTT. The chain is built from TRBV29-1 and TRBJ2-3; D perhaps matches TRBD2 (6 bases). The V and J ends lost 5 bases and 6 bases respectively, with 15 bases between them. Germline loops: CDR1 SQVTM, CDR2 ANQGSEA. The CDR3 spans 13 residues.

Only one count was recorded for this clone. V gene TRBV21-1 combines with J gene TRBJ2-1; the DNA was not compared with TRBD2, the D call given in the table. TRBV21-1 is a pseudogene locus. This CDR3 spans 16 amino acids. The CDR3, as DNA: TGTGCCACCAGCTTTAGCGGGAGAGGCGGAGGAGATGAGCAGTTCTTC. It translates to CATSFSGRGGGDEQFF.

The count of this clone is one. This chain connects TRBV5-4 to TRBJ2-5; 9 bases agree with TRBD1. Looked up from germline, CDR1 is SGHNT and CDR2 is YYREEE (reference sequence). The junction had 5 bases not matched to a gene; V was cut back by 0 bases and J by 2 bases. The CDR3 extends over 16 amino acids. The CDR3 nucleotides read TGTGCCAGCAGCTTGGCCGGGACAGGGCGACAAGAGACCCAGTACTTC. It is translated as CASSLAGTGRQETQYF. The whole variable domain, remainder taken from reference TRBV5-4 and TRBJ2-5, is ETGVTQSPTHLIKTRGQQVTLRCSSQSGHNTVSWYQQALGQGPQFIFQYYREEENGRGNFPPRFSGLQFPNYSSELNVNALELDDSALYLCASSLAGTGRQETQYFGPGTRLLVL.